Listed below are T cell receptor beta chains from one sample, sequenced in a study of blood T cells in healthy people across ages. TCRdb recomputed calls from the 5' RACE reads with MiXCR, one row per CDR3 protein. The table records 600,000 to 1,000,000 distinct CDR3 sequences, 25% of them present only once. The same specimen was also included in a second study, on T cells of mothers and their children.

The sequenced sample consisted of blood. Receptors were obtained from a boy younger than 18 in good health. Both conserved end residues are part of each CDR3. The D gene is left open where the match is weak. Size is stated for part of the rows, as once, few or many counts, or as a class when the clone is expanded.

CASSYWGTSGEQYF TGTGCCAGCAGTTACTGGGGGACTAGCGGCGAGCAGTACTTC TRBJ2-7 . TRBV6-2/TRBV6-3 TRBD2
CSVVVSSYNEQFF TGCAGCGTGGTGGTTAGCTCCTACAATGAGCAGTTCTTC TRBJ2-1 few TRBV29-1 .
CASTLYDGGSSTDTQYF TGTGCCAGCACCCTATACGATGGGGGGTCCAGCACAGATACGCAGTATTTT TRBJ2-3 . TRBV7-8 .
CASSQDIRVDYGYTF TGCGCCAGCAGCCAAGATATTAGGGTGGACTATGGCTACACCTTC TRBJ1-2 few TRBV4-1 .
CSVEDSMTARVDEQFF TGCAGCGTTGAAGATAGTATGACGGCACGGGTGGATGAGCAGTTCTTC TRBJ2-1 few TRBV29-1 .
CASSFPDETYEQYF TGCGCCAGCAGCTTCCCGGACGAGACCTACGAGCAGTACTTC TRBJ2-7 few TRBV5-1 .
CSARGDIETQYF TGCAGTGCTAGAGGGGACATCGAGACCCAGTACTTC TRBJ2-5 . TRBV20-1 .
CSILERTSTATNEKLFF TGCAGTATACTAGAGCGGACGTCAACAGCAACTAATGAAAAACTGTTTTTT TRBJ1-4 . TRBV20-1 .
CASSLGGAPTEAFF TGTGCCAGCAGCTTAGGGGGGGCACCGACTGAAGCTTTCTTT TRBJ1-1 few TRBV7-6 .
CASRRDSLNTGEPFF TGTGCCAGCAGAAGGGACAGCCTGAACACCGGGGAGCCGTTTTTT TRBJ2-2 . TRBV6-4 TRBD1
CSASKSGRKDTQYF TGCAGTGCTTCCAAAAGCGGGAGAAAGGATACGCAGTATTTT TRBJ2-3 few TRBV20-1 TRBD2
CASSLAGPRETQYF TGTGCCAGCAGCTTAGCGGGTCCTCGGGAGACCCAGTACTTC TRBJ2-5 few TRBV7-2 .
CASTGFSANYGYAF TGTGCCAGCACGGGGTTCTCAGCTAACTATGGCTACGCCTTC TRBJ1-2 . TRBV6-5 .
CASSVDTGHAQGYTF TGTGCCAGCAGCGTAGATACGGGCCACGCTCAAGGCTACACCTTC TRBJ1-2 . TRBV9 .
CARALGRSYEQYF TGTGCCAGGGCACTTGGCCGCTCCTACGAGCAGTACTTC TRBJ2-7 once TRBV2 .
CAGSSGSYNEQFF TGTGCCGGCTCTAGCGGTTCCTACAATGAGCAGTTCTTC TRBJ2-1 . TRBV30 TRBD2
CSVDRESLTGGAQETQYF TGCAGCGTTGACAGAGAGAGCTTAACAGGGGGCGCACAGGAGACCCAGTACTTC TRBJ2-5 few TRBV29-1 TRBD1
CASSFLPVGGELFF TGTGCCAGCAGTTTCCTACCGGTGGGCGGGGAGCTGTTTTTT TRBJ2-2 few TRBV28 .
CASSQERGSWETQYF TGTGCCAGCAGCCAAGAACGCGGGAGTTGGGAGACCCAGTACTTC TRBJ2-5 . TRBV14 TRBD2
CASSYPVQGRETQYF TGTGCCAGCAGTTACCCCGTACAAGGGAGAGAGACCCAGTACTTC TRBJ2-5 few TRBV6-6 .
CASSSITATNEKLFF TGTGCCAGCAGTTCCATCACTGCAACTAATGAAAAACTGTTTTTT TRBJ1-4 few TRBV28 .
CSARARTLGNEQFF TGCAGTGCTAGAGCCCGGACCCTGGGGAATGAGCAGTTCTTC TRBJ2-1 few TRBV20-1 .
CASGAGGYTGELFF TGTGCTAGTGGGGCAGGCGGATACACCGGGGAGCTGTTTTTT TRBJ2-2 few TRBV7-7 .
CASSSNRASGEQYF TGTGCCAGCAGCTCCAATAGAGCCTCGGGCGAGCAGTACTTC TRBJ2-7 few TRBV7-2 .
CASSLGGPAGELFF TGTGCCAGCAGCTTAGGCGGCCCAGCCGGGGAGCTGTTTTTT TRBJ2-2 few TRBV11-1 .
CASSPGGLFSDTQYF TGTGCCAGCTCACCGGGCGGCCTATTCTCAGATACGCAGTATTTT TRBJ2-3 . TRBV18 .
CASSPYRDPNTGELFF TGCGCCAGCAGCCCCTATAGGGATCCGAACACCGGGGAGCTGTTTTTT TRBJ2-2 . TRBV5-1 .
CASSPPAQGETQYF TGTGCCAGCTCACCACCGGCTCAGGGAGAGACCCAGTACTTC TRBJ2-5 . TRBV18 .
CSANDGRGVQETQYF TGCAGCGCCAACGACGGTCGCGGGGTCCAAGAGACCCAGTACTTC TRBJ2-5 . TRBV20-1 .
CSAPRTGRDQPQHF TGCAGTGCTCCTCGGACAGGGCGAGATCAGCCCCAGCATTTT TRBJ1-5 . TRBV20-1 TRBD1
CASRRQGARGQPQHF TGTGCCAGCAGACGACAGGGGGCCAGGGGTCAGCCCCAGCATTTT TRBJ1-5 . TRBV28 TRBD1
CASSPQQESGTNEQFF TGTGCCAGCTCACCACAACAGGAGAGTGGAACCAATGAGCAGTTCTTC TRBJ2-1 . TRBV18 .
CASSIGRPNEKLFF TGTGCCAGCAGCATCGGCAGGCCGAATGAAAAACTGTTTTTT TRBJ1-4 . TRBV21-1 .
CSATEFSGPSYNERFF TGCAGTGCCACGGAGTTTAGCGGGCCCTCCTACAATGAGCGGTTCTTC TRBJ2-1 . TRBV20-1 TRBD2
CASSRTIGGADEKLFF TGTGCCAGCAGCCGAACCATAGGGGGCGCCGATGAAAAACTGTTTTTT TRBJ1-4 . TRBV7-9 TRBD1
CSVEDLPLGANVLTF TGCAGCGTTGAAGATCTCCCCCTGGGGGCCAACGTCCTGACTTTC TRBJ2-6 . TRBV29-1 .
CASSSPRTGASSVYDSPLHF TGTGCCAGCAGCTCACCCCGGACAGGGGCCAGCTCTGTATATGATTCACCCCTCCACTTT TRBJ1-6 few TRBV11-1 TRBD1
CSASPLRTSPSTDTQYF TGCAGTGCTAGCCCCCTAAGGACTAGTCCAAGCACAGATACGCAGTATTTT TRBJ2-3 . TRBV20-1 TRBD2
CAISDEGRLSGRAYEQYF TGTGCCATCAGTGACGAGGGGAGGCTTAGCGGGAGGGCTTACGAGCAGTACTTC TRBJ2-7 . TRBV10-3 TRBD2
CSVEVAGRGEKLFF TGCAGCGTTGAAGTGGCAGGGCGTGGGGAAAAACTGTTTTTT TRBJ1-4 few TRBV29-1 .
CASSSQIKGDSNQPQHF TGTGCCAGCAGTTCACAGATAAAGGGGGATAGCAATCAGCCCCAGCATTTT TRBJ1-5 few TRBV28 .
CASSSNPGQGSGANVLTF TGTGCCAGCAGTTCCAACCCGGGACAGGGCTCTGGGGCCAACGTCCTGACTTTC TRBJ2-6 few TRBV28 TRBD1
CASSFRDRDRTDTQYF TGTGCCAGCAGTTTCCGGGACAGGGATCGCACAGATACGCAGTATTTT TRBJ2-3 few TRBV12-3/TRBV12-4 TRBD1
CASSLSWDPGSEKLFF TGTGCCAGCAGCTTATCGTGGGACCCCGGGAGTGAAAAACTGTTTTTT TRBJ1-4 . TRBV13 .
CASSPSGGGLYEQYF TGTGCCAGCTCACCATCCGGGGGCGGACTCTACGAGCAGTACTTC TRBJ2-7 . TRBV18 .
CATSEGDWPEAQYF TGTGCCACCAGTGAGGGGGACTGGCCCGAGGCCCAGTACTTC TRBJ2-5 . TRBV24-1 .
CASSLRLGGAANYGYTF TGTGCCAGCAGCCTTCGCCTGGGGGGGGCAGCTAACTATGGCTACACCTTC TRBJ1-2 . TRBV3-1 .
CSVQPGQNQPQHF TGCAGCGTCCAACCGGGACAGAATCAGCCCCAGCATTTT TRBJ1-5 . TRBV29-1 TRBD1
CASSVAGAGNYGYTF TGTGCCAGCAGCGTAGCTGGGGCCGGGAACTATGGCTACACCTTC TRBJ1-2 few TRBV9 .
CASSAGINTEAFF TGTGCCAGCAGCGCAGGGATAAACACTGAAGCTTTCTTT TRBJ1-1 . TRBV7-2 .
CSVGGALLSTDTQYF TGCAGCGTTGGTGGAGCCCTCCTTTCAACAGATACGCAGTATTTT TRBJ2-3 few TRBV29-1 .
CASGPQGALEEKLFF TGCGCCAGCGGCCCACAGGGGGCCCTCGAAGAAAAACTGTTTTTT TRBJ1-4 . TRBV4-3 TRBD1
CASSPRGLGNYEQYF TGTGCCAGCAGCCCCCGAGGTTTGGGTAACTACGAGCAGTACTTC TRBJ2-7 . TRBV7-2 .
CASSLKDQETQYF TGTGCCAGCAGCCTCAAGGACCAAGAGACCCAGTACTTC TRBJ2-5 few TRBV12-3/TRBV12-4 .
CAGSQFPWGALDTDTQYF TGTGCCGGCAGCCAATTCCCCTGGGGGGCCTTGGACACAGATACGCAGTATTTT TRBJ2-3 . TRBV6-1 .
CASSHGSEPEKLFF TGCGCCAGCAGCCATGGATCGGAACCTGAAAAACTGTTTTTT TRBJ1-4 . TRBV4-3 .
CASRRTGRDYGYTF TGTGCCAGCAGAAGGACAGGGCGGGACTATGGCTACACCTTC TRBJ1-2 . TRBV12-3/TRBV12-4 TRBD1
CASSLDYTADTQYF TGTGCCAGCAGCTTAGACTACACCGCAGATACGCAGTATTTT TRBJ2-3 few TRBV7-2 .
CSVEGGRRETQYF TGCAGCGTTGAAGGCGGGAGGAGAGAGACCCAGTACTTC TRBJ2-5 . TRBV29-1 TRBD2
CATSDFSTDTQYF TGTGCCACCAGTGATTTCTCCACAGATACGCAGTATTTT TRBJ2-3 once TRBV24-1 .